Below are 21 T cell receptor beta chains sequenced from a single sample in a study of cytomegalovirus exposure and HLA in healthy donors. Primers: 60 Vbeta forward and 13 Jbeta reverse. TCRdb keeps only in-frame clones here, not all; method: immunoSEQ multiplex PCR. The sample lists over 100,000 clones; 81% were seen once. Specimen: PBMCs. The receptors originated from a woman under 40 in good health and CMV-seronegative.

The V and J genes are TRBV7-2 and TRBJ1-5, with a tentative D call TRBD1 (6 bases). Germline V gives CDR1 SGHTA, CDR2 FQGNSA. Deletions cut 1 base from V and 6 bases from J, with 7 bases between. This CDR3 region has 13 residues. The CDR3 region is CASSLDRAQPQHF. In DNA form, the CDR3 reads TGTGCCAGCAGCTTAGACAGGGCTCAGCCCCAGCATTTT.

This clone was counted between two and nine times. This chain joins TRBV6-4 and TRBJ2-2; D is unclear. V lost 7 bases and J lost 4, with 13 bases in between. The CDR3 is 14 amino acids. Per germline, CDR1 MRHNA and CDR2 SNTAGT. The DNA for the CDR3 is TGTGCCAGCACAGCTAACCCGGGCACCGGGGAGCTGTTTTTT. Translating gives CASTANPGTGELFF.

This chain uses TRBV21-1 with TRBJ1-5; no DNA check was done on the table's D call, TRBD1. TRBV21-1 is described as a pseudogene. This CDR3 comprises 16 residues. The CDR3 loop reads CASSKWDRGRGQPQHF. The CDR3 DNA follows: TGTGCCAGCAGCAAGTGGGACAGGGGGCGCGGGCAGCCCCAGCATTTT.

The rearrangement uses TRBV5-6 and TRBJ1-6; 8 nucleotides agree with TRBD1. This CDR3 is 15 amino acids long. Trimming cost V 4 bases and J 7 bases; bases outside gene matches: 7. Germline-derived CDR1 and CDR2 are SGHDT and YYEEEE. The CDR3 coding sequence is TGTGCCAGCAGCCTTCCGGGACAGGCGAATTCACCCCTCCACTTT. It specifies CASSLPGQANSPLHF. The whole variable domain, filled in from reference TRBV5-6 and TRBJ1-6, reads DAGVTQSPTHLIKTRGQQVTLRCSPKSGHDTVSWYQQALGQGPQFIFQYYEEEERQRGNFPDRFSGHQFPNYSSELNVNALLLGDSALYLCASSLPGQANSPLHFGNGTRLTVT.

This clone was seen a few times. This chain joins TRBV6-5 and TRBJ1-2; TRBD1 matches at 9 bases. V gave up 2 bases and J gave up 6 bases; unmatched junction bases: 7. CDR3 size: 15 residues. Germline V gene lookup returns CDR1 MNHEY and CDR2 SVGAGI. This CDR3 is CASSYTPTGGNGYTF. CDR3 nucleotides: TGTGCCAGCAGTTACACCCCGACAGGGGGTAATGGCTACACCTTC.

The chain combines TRBV29-1 with TRBJ1-2; D might be TRBD1 (6 bases). CDR3 length equals 11 residues. V was cut by 5 bases and J by 4 bases, with 8 bases left in between. CDR1 and CDR2 (germline): SQVTM, ANQGSEA. This CDR3 reads CSVPDSYGYTF. CDR3 bases: TGCAGCGTTCCGGACAGCTATGGCTACACCTTC.

The genes are TRBV6-5 and TRBJ2-1; the match to TRBD2 covers 8 bases. Germline CDR1 and CDR2: MNHEY and SVGAGI. CDR3 size: 14 residues. V lost 8 bases and J lost 6; bases outside the gene matches: 9. The CDR3 sequence: CASRRGEFLNEQFF. DNA of the CDR3: TGTGCCAGCCGGCGGGGGGAGTTCCTCAATGAGCAGTTCTTC.

V and J are TRBV29-1 and TRBJ2-1; tentative D call: TRBD2 (6 bases). Germline CDR1 reads SQVTM; CDR2 reads ANQGSEA. The CDR3 contains 15 residues. Trimming took 1 base from V and 1 from J, leaving 11 bases between them. The CDR3 DNA sequence: TGCAGCGTTGAAGCTGGGGGGTATTCCTACAATGAGCAGTTCTTC. Encoded protein: CSVEAGGYSYNEQFF.

This clone was counted once. V usage is TRBV27 and J usage is TRBJ2-1; TRBD2 matches 13 bases. The CDR3 consists of 20 residues. Germline CDR1 MNHEY, CDR2 SMNVEV (reference sequence). The V gene end was trimmed by 7 bases and the J gene end by 5 bases; junction bases not matched to a gene: 20. The CDR3 sequence: CASKISSTSGRAKLDNEQFF. CDR3 bases: TGTGCCAGCAAAATCTCCTCCACTAGCGGGAGGGCAAAGTTGGACAATGAGCAGTTCTTC.

This chain joins TRBV4-1 and TRBJ1-2; TRBD1 agrees at 7 bases. Germline CDR1 reads MGHRA; CDR2 reads YSYEKL. After removal of 4 bases from V and 0 bases from J, the junction contained 5 bases not matched to a gene. The CDR3 has 15 residues. The CDR3: CASSPRDRANYGYTF. The CDR3 nucleotides read TGCGCCAGCAGCCCCCGGGACAGAGCTAACTATGGCTACACCTTC.

The CDR3 protein is CASSQESGGPGGYTF. CDR3 nucleotides: TGTGCCAGCAGCCAAGAGTCAGGTGGGCCAGGGGGCTACACCTTC. The chain recombines TRBV4-2 with TRBJ1-2, with D possibly being TRBD1 (5 bases). Germline loops: CDR1 LGHNA, CDR2 YNFKEQ. The CDR3 is 15 residues long. V gave up 0 bases and J gave up 8 bases, with 16 bases separating them.

V and J are TRBV18 and TRBJ2-7; possible D gene TRBD1, 5 bases. Trimming cost V 0 bases and J 2 bases, with 5 bases left between them. Germline loops: CDR1 KGHSH, CDR2 LQKENI. The CDR3 sequence is 13 residues long. The CDR3 is CASSPPGAYEQYF. CDR3 DNA: TGTGCCAGCTCACCACCAGGGGCCTACGAGCAGTACTTC.

The chain combines TRBV19 with TRBJ2-2; D possibly corresponds to TRBD1 (6 bases). CDR3 length: 13 residues. Germline CDR1 reads LNHDA; CDR2 reads SQIVND (reference sequence). V lost 6 bases and J 6 bases, leaving 11 bases between the germline ends. The CDR3 coding sequence is TGTGCCAGTAGAGAGACAGGTCCCGGGGAGCTGTTTTTT. Protein sequence: CASRETGPGELFF.

This rearrangement joins TRBV2 to TRBJ1-2; the D is unclear. This CDR3 contains 15 residues. The germline V and J ends were trimmed by 4 bases and 5 bases, with 17 bases remaining between them. Germline CDR1 reads SNHLY; CDR2 reads FYNNEI. This CDR3 reads CASSAGDVWPYGYTF. In DNA, the CDR3 is TGTGCCAGCAGTGCTGGAGACGTATGGCCGTATGGCTACACCTTC.

This chain uses TRBV11-3 with TRBJ1-4, with D hard to call. Looked up from germline, CDR1 is SGHNT and CDR2 is YENEEA. The CDR3 spans 17 residues. The V end lost 5 bases, the J end lost 7 bases, and 23 bases lay between the germline ends. The CDR3 here is CASSPPRGARPVEKLFF. The CDR3, as DNA: TGTGCCAGCAGCCCCCCCCGGGGAGCGAGGCCCGTTGAAAAACTGTTTTTT.

The chain links TRBV28 to TRBJ1-1; TRBD1 matches at 7 bases. CDR1 is MDHEN, CDR2 SYDVKM, per germline. This CDR3 is 13 amino acids long. The J segment lost 7 bases and the V segment lost 6 bases, leaving 8 bases of the junction unmatched. The CDR3 loop reads CASSPDDRDEAFF. CDR3 in DNA: TGTGCCAGCAGCCCGGACGACAGGGATGAAGCTTTCTTT.

The V and J genes are TRBV11-2 and TRBJ2-7; maybe TRBD1 (6 bases). The CDR3 runs to 14 residues. Germline CDR1 and CDR2: SGHAT and FQNNGV. V shed 3 bases and J shed 2 bases, with 11 bases lying between them. CDR3 amino acids: CASSFWTATYEQYF. CDR3 sequence (DNA): TGTGCCAGCAGCTTCTGGACAGCTACCTACGAGCAGTACTTC.

V gene TRBV2 combines with J gene TRBJ1-5; tentative D call: TRBD1 (5 bases). The germline gives CDR1 SNHLY, CDR2 FYNNEI. The V gene lost 2 bases and the J gene lost 4 bases, with 12 bases spanning the gap. The CDR3 consists of 15 residues. The CDR3 bases are TGTGCCAGCAGTGAACTGGGGGGTGGTAATCAGCCCCAGCATTTT. It codes for CASSELGGGNQPQHF.

The chain links TRBV29-1 to TRBJ2-7, with TRBD1 as a possible D gene (6 bases). Germline V gives CDR1 SQVTM, CDR2 ANQGSEA. V gave up 6 bases and J gave up 5 bases, with 14 bases separating them. CDR3 length: 12 amino acids. DNA of the CDR3: TGCAGCGTGAAGCGACAGGTGAACGAGCAGTACTTC. The encoded protein is CSVKRQVNEQYF.

V usage is TRBV6-1 and J usage is TRBJ1-4; D call uncertain. CDR3 length: 16 amino acids. V was clipped by 1 base and J by 5 bases, with 14 bases between them. Looked up from germline, CDR1 is MNHNS and CDR2 is SASEGT. CDR3 sequence (DNA): TGTGCCAGCAGTGAAGACGCAGCTCCGGGAAATGAAAAACTGTTTTTT. This translates into CASSEDAAPGNEKLFF.

This clone was detected only a few times. V and J are TRBV6-1 and TRBJ2-2; D gene ambiguous. This CDR3 region has 15 residues. Germline assignment: CDR1 MNHNS and CDR2 SASEGT. V lost 1 base and J lost 2, with 8 bases in between. The DNA of the CDR3 is TGTGCCAGCAGTGAAGGGCTGGGCAACACCGGGGAGCTGTTTTTT. Amino acid sequence: CASSEGLGNTGELFF.